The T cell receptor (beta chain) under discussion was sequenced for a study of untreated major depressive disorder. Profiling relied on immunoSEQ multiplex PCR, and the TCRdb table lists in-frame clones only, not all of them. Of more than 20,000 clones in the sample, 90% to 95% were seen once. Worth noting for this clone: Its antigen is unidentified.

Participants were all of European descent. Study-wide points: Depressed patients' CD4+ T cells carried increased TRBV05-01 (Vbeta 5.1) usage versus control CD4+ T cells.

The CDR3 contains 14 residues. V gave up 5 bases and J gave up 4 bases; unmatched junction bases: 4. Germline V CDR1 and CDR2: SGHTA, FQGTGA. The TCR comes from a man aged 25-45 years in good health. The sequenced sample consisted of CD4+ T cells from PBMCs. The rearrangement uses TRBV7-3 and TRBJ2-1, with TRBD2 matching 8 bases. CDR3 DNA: TGTGCCAGCAGCCTAGCGGGCCCATACAATGAGCAGTTCTTC. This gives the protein CASSLAGPYNEQFF. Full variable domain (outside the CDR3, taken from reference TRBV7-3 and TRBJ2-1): GAGVSQTPSNKVTEKGKYVELRCDPISGHTALYWYRQSLGQGPEFLIYFQGTGAADDSGLPNDRFFAVRPEGSVSTLKIQRTERGDSAVYLCASSLAGPYNEQFFGPGTRLTVL.